The present entry profiles one T cell receptor beta chain with its context. The data stem from a study of OX40 agonist ivuxolimab in advanced cancers. About the research overall: Partial responses were achieved by three patients: one hepatocellular carcinoma, two cutaneous melanoma.

Sequencing was performed with immunoSEQ multiplex PCR; in TCRdb, only in-frame clones are kept and a portion is missing. The table includes just over 70,000 clones, around 83% detected once. V was clipped by 5 bases and J by 4 bases, with 14 bases between them. In germline, CDR1 is SGHVS, CDR2 FNYEAQ. This CDR3 region has 14 residues. The genes are TRBV7-6 and TRBJ2-5; either TRBD1 or TRBD2 may supply D (7 bases each). The sample was CD4+ or CD8+ T cells sorted from blood, taken in a trial of the OX40 agonist ivuxolimab. The sequence derives from an adult with an advanced solid tumor such as melanoma, head and neck, liver or kidney cancer. CDR3 sequence: CASSLGGGGETQYF. DNA for the CDR3: TGTGCCAGCAGCCTAGGGGGCGGGGGAGAGACCCAGTACTTC.